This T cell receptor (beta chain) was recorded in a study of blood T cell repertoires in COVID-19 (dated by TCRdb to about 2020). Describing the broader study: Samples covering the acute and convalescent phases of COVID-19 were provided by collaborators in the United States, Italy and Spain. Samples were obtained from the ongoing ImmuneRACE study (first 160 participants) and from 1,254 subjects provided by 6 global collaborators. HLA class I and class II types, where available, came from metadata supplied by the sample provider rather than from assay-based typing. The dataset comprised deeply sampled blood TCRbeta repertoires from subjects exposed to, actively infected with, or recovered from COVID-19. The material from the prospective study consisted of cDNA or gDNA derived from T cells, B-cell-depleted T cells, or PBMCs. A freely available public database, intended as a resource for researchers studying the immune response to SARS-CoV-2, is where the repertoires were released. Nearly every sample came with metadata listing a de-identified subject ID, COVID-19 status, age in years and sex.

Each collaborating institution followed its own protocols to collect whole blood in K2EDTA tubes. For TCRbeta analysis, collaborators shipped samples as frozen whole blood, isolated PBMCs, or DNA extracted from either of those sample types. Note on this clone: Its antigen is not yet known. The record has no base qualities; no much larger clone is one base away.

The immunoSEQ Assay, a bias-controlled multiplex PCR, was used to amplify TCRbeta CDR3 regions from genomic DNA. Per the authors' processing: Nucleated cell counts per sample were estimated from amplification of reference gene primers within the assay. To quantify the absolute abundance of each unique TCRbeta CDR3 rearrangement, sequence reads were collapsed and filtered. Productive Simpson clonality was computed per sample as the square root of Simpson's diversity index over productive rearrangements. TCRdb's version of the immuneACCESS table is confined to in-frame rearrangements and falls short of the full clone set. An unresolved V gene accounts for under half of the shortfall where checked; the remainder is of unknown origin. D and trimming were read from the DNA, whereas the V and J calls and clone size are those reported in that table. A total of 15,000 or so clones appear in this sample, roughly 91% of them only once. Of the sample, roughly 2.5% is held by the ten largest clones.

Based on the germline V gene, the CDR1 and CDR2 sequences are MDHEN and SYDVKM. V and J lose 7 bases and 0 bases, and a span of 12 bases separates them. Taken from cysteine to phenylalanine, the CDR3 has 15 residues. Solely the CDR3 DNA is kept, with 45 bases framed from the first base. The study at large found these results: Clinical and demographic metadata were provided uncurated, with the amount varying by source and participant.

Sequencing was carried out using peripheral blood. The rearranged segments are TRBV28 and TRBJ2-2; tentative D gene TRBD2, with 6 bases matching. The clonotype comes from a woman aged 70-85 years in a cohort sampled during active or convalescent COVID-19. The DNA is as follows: TGTGCCAGCACCCTGGGACTCCCGAACACCGGGGAGCTGTTTTTT. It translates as CASTLGLPNTGELFF.